This T cell receptor (beta chain) was profiled in a study of human thymus T cells. Those donating were healthy Finnish infants in corrective surgery for congenital heart defects. A roughly 0.45-1 mL peripheral blood aliquot was taken intraoperatively from four of eight donors. No fixed cell number was used; all available blood leukocytes supplied DNA. The assay was immunoSEQ multiplex PCR, and TCRdb's table has in-frame clones only and misses some. The repertoire has more than 50,000 clones, 85% to 95% of them found once; the top ten carry over 5%. Comments on this clone: Its antigen is unknown.

Overall study findings and caveats: Repertoires from thymus and blood appeared to show biased V and J gene usage.

Germline V gene data show CDR1 as SGHRS and CDR2 as YFSETQ. V was shortened by 0 bases and J by 10 bases, with 16 bases between the two germline ends. The CDR3 runs to 15 residues. The chain links TRBV5-1 to TRBJ1-4; no reliable D call. The sequenced sample consisted of blood. This receptor was taken from a boy less than two years old with a congenital heart defect but otherwise immunologically healthy. The CDR3 region has the DNA TGCGCCAGCAGCTTGGGGATCGACTCCGAAGCAAAACTGTTTTTT. Encoded protein: CASSLGIDSEAKLFF.